This T cell receptor beta chain was retrieved from a study of cytomegalovirus exposure and HLA in healthy donors. Notes on the study in general: Indistinguishability led to the exclusion of some V segments, TRBV6-2 and TRBV6-3 included. Analyzed later, association rates of TCRs varied across HLA loci, with DRB1 most and HLA-C fewest.

The PCR was carried out with 60 Vbeta primers and 13 Jbeta primers. Clones were sequenced by immunoSEQ multiplex PCR, and TCRdb holds only the in-frame ones, with some missing. Of some 110,000 clones in the sample, 83% are singletons; the top ten hold roughly 6.1%. From germline, CDR1 is SGDLS and CDR2 YYNGEE. The V gene lost 2 bases and the J gene lost 3 bases, with 11 bases spanning the gap. This CDR3 is 14 amino acids long. As for this clone: Its specificity is not known.

The sequencing input was PBMCs. The V call is TRBV9, the J call TRBJ1-1, with a weak D call TRBD1 (6 bases). The receptor was isolated from a man aged 18 to 35 in good health and CMV-seronegative. CDR3 amino acids: CASSVRGGDTEAFF. As DNA, the CDR3 is TGTGCCAGCAGCGTTAGAGGGGGGGACACTGAAGCTTTCTTT.